A selection of T cell receptor beta chains follows, all from one sample in a study of T cells in Graves' hyperthyroidism and ophthalmopathy. TCRdb reprocessed the multiplex PCR reads via MiXCR and lists one record per CDR3 protein. The data hold 150,000 or so distinct CDR3 sequences, with approximately 24% observed a single time. Sequences were obtained from blood. Every receptor here comes from a woman aged 50 to 60 with Graves' hyperthyroidism that later progressed to Graves' ophthalmopathy. CDR3s include the opening cysteine and the closing phenylalanine or tryptophan. A D gene is named only where the DNA matches it firmly. Clone size is not always given. Where it is, it says once, few, many or a class for expanded clones.

TRBV7-9	many	TRBJ1-1	NA	TGTGCCAGCAGCCGAGAGGCACAATCCACTGAAGCTTTCTTT	CASSREAQSTEAFF
TRBV14	few	TRBJ1-2	NA	TGTGCCAGCAGCCTTACCTCTGGCCCGGGACTGAACTATGGCTACACCTTC	CASSLTSGPGLNYGYTF
TRBV5-1	NA	TRBJ2-1	TRBD2	TGCGCCAGCAGCTTTGAGCGGGAGAAGTATGAGCAGTTCTTC	CASSFEREKYEQFF
TRBV30	many	TRBJ1-1	NA	TGTGCCTGGAAGACAGACACCCGTGGCACTGAAGCTTTCTTT	CAWKTDTRGTEAFF
TRBV20-1	NA	TRBJ2-1	NA	TGCAGTGCTGATAAGGACAGTGGCAATGAGCAGTTCTTC	CSADKDSGNEQFF
TRBV28	NA	TRBJ2-5	TRBD2	TGTGCCAGCAGCCGGGGACTAGCGGGAGAGACCCAGTACTTC	CASSRGLAGETQYF
TRBV12-3/TRBV12-4	many	TRBJ2-7	NA	TGTGCCAGCAGCCTACGAGGGGGGGGAGGCTACGAGCAGTACTTC	CASSLRGGGGYEQYF
TRBV2	few	TRBJ2-7	NA	TGTGCCAGCAGTGCCCCTAACGATGAGCAGTACTTC	CASSAPNDEQYF
TRBV27	many	TRBJ2-7	TRBD1	TGTGCCAGCAGTCTTAAAAGGGACAGGGGAAACTACGAGCAGTACTTC	CASSLKRDRGNYEQYF
TRBV27	NA	TRBJ2-2	NA	TGTGCCAGCAGTACGAGGACAGCCCGAACGAACACCGGGGAGCTGTTTTTT	CASSTRTARTNTGELFF
TRBV28	many	TRBJ1-5	NA	TGTGCCAGCAGCGCAAACCTTAATCAGCCCCAGCATTTT	CASSANLNQPQHF
TRBV10-3	once	TRBJ1-2	NA	TGTGCCATCAGTACAGGGTCCCGGTATGGCTACACCTTC	CAISTGSRYGYTF
TRBV2	many	TRBJ2-7	NA	TGTGCCAGCAGTGAAAACAGGCGGGATTACGAGCAGTACTTC	CASSENRRDYEQYF
TRBV19	NA	TRBJ2-2	NA	TGTGCCAGTAACACAGGGAACACCGGGGAGCTGTTTTTT	CASNTGNTGELFF
TRBV6-1	many	TRBJ2-7	NA	TGTGCCAGCAGTGTCAGCGAGCCCTACGAGCAGTACTTC	CASSVSEPYEQYF
TRBV19	few	TRBJ1-2	TRBD1	TGTGCCAGCCTCGGACAGGGGTTTTATTTTGGCTACACCTTC	CASLGQGFYFGYTF
TRBV5-1	NA	TRBJ1-6	TRBD1	TGCGCCAGCAGAGAACTCACAGGGGCCAATTCACCCCTCCACTTT	CASRELTGANSPLHF
TRBV9	few	TRBJ1-2	NA	TGTGCCAGCAGCGTCCAGGTCAACTATGGCTACACCTTC	CASSVQVNYGYTF
TRBV18	many	TRBJ2-1	TRBD1	TGTGCCAGCGCGACAGGGAACAATGAGCAGTTCTTC	CASATGNNEQFF
TRBV6-2/TRBV6-3	many	TRBJ1-1	NA	TGTGCCAGCCCAGGGCAGCTGAACACTGAAGCTTTCTTT	CASPGQLNTEAFF
TRBV6-1	many	TRBJ1-4	NA	TGTGCCAGCACGCAGATGCAGGGTGGGCACGAAAAACTGTTTTTT	CASTQMQGGHEKLFF
TRBV3-1	few	TRBJ2-5	TRBD2	TGTGCCAGCAGCCGAAGCGGGGGTAGCCAAGAGACCCAGTACTTC	CASSRSGGSQETQYF
TRBV20-1	many	TRBJ1-2	NA	TGCAGTGCTAGCCTACAGGGAGCCTATGGCTACACCTTC	CSASLQGAYGYTF
TRBV5-1	many	TRBJ1-5	NA	TGCGCCAGCAGCTTGGAGGGGCGAGAGGGGCAGCCCCAGCATTTT	CASSLEGREGQPQHF
TRBV7-9	NA	TRBJ2-1	TRBD2	TGTGCCAGCACTAGGACTAGCGGGAGGGCCAACAATGAGCAGTTCTTC	CASTRTSGRANNEQFF
TRBV29-1	NA	TRBJ1-2	NA	TGCAGCGTTGAAATGAACTCTAACTATGGCTACACCTTC	CSVEMNSNYGYTF
TRBV20-1	few	TRBJ2-3	NA	TGCAGTGCTAGAGCGGTGGGTTCTGGCACAGATACGCAGTATTTT	CSARAVGSGTDTQYF
TRBV3-1	few	TRBJ1-3	NA	TGTGCCAGCAGCCCGGTGGGGGCTAACACCATATATTTT	CASSPVGANTIYF
TRBV12-3/TRBV12-4	many	TRBJ1-5	NA	TGTGCCAGCAGTTTAGCTGGACCCAATCAGCCCCAGCATTTT	CASSLAGPNQPQHF
TRBV3-1	many	TRBJ1-1	NA	TGTGCCAGCAGCCAAGGTGGCAGCGCGTTAGGCACTGAAGCTTTCTTT	CASSQGGSALGTEAFF
TRBV4-1	few	TRBJ2-7	TRBD2	TGCGCCAGCAGCTCCACGACTAGCGGGAGGTACGAGCAGTACTTC	CASSSTTSGRYEQYF
TRBV2	many	TRBJ2-5	NA	TGTGCCAGCAGTGAGAGCCAAGAGACCCAGTACTTC	CASSESQETQYF
TRBV6-5	many	TRBJ1-2	TRBD1	TGTGCCAGCAGTTACTCCCAGGGGGCAAACTATGGCTACACCTTC	CASSYSQGANYGYTF
TRBV11-2	once	TRBJ1-1	NA	TGTGCCAGCAGGGAGCGAGGTGGGAACACTGAAGCTTTCTTT	CASRERGGNTEAFF
TRBV5-1	few	TRBJ2-5	TRBD2	TGCGCCAGCAGCCCGGGGGGACTAGCCCAAGAGACCCAGTACTTC	CASSPGGLAQETQYF
TRBV30	NA	TRBJ2-7	NA	TGTGCCTGGACCACTAGCTATGAGCAGTACTTC	CAWTTSYEQYF
TRBV19	few	TRBJ1-5	NA	TGTGCCAGTAGTATCCAGCAGGGTCAGCCCCAGCATTTT	CASSIQQGQPQHF
TRBV11-2	many	TRBJ2-7	TRBD1	TGTGCCAGCAGCATGGGGACAGGTCGAACCTACGAGCAGTACTTC	CASSMGTGRTYEQYF
TRBV7-2	NA	TRBJ2-2	TRBD2	TGTGCCAGCAGCTGGGGAGGGCGAGGGGAGCTGTTTTTT	CASSWGGRGELFF
TRBV5-1	many	TRBJ1-1	NA	TGCGCCAGCAGCTCCGGCAGGAGTTCTGAAGCTTTCTTT	CASSSGRSSEAFF
TRBV11-2	many	TRBJ2-6	NA	TGTGCCAGCAGCTTAAGAGGGACCGGGGCCAACGTCCTGACTTTC	CASSLRGTGANVLTF
TRBV5-1	many	TRBJ2-1	TRBD2	TGCGCCAGCAGCTTGGCGCGGACTAGCGGGAGCACCGATGAGCAGTTCTTC	CASSLARTSGSTDEQFF
TRBV29-1	NA	TRBJ1-3	NA	TGCAGCGTTCGACCGACCAGCTCTGGAAACACCATATATTTT	CSVRPTSSGNTIYF
TRBV2	NA	TRBJ1-1	TRBD1	TGTGCCAGCATCGGACAGGGGCCTTCGAACACTGAAGCTTTCTTT	CASIGQGPSNTEAFF
TRBV5-6	many	TRBJ2-5	TRBD2	TGTGCCAGCAGCTTGCCGGGGGGAGGAGAGACCCAGTACTTC	CASSLPGGGETQYF
TRBV5-6	few	TRBJ2-7	TRBD1	TGTGCCAGCAGCTTGCGACAGGGAAACTACGAGCAGTACTTC	CASSLRQGNYEQYF
TRBV30	NA	TRBJ2-3	TRBD1	TGTGCCTGGAGCTTTGGTGGACAGGGGGATGTTTTGGGAAACACAGATACGCAGTATTTT	CAWSFGGQGDVLGNTDTQYF
TRBV6-2/TRBV6-3	many	TRBJ2-1	TRBD1	TGTGCCAGCAAGAACTTTGGGACAGGGGAAAACAATGAGCAGTTCTTC	CASKNFGTGENNEQFF
TRBV5-1	few	TRBJ2-6	TRBD1	TGCGCCAGCAGCTTGAAGGGGGCAGGGGCCAACGTCCTGACTTTC	CASSLKGAGANVLTF
TRBV6-5	many	TRBJ2-1	NA	TGTGCCAGCAGTTACTCGAACACGGGACTCAATGAGCAGTTCTTC	CASSYSNTGLNEQFF
TRBV29-1	many	TRBJ2-1	NA	TGCAGCGGTGCAGAGCCCTACAATGAGCAGTTCTTC	CSGAEPYNEQFF
TRBV28	many	TRBJ1-5	NA	TGTGCCAGCGGTATAGTCGGTCAGCCCCAGCATTTT	CASGIVGQPQHF
TRBV18	few	TRBJ2-7	NA	TGTGCCAGCTCACCAGGGGCAGGCCCCTACGAGCAGTACTTC	CASSPGAGPYEQYF
TRBV2	many	TRBJ1-2	TRBD1	TGTGCCAGCAGTCTTGTCCGGGACAGTGGCTACACCTTC	CASSLVRDSGYTF